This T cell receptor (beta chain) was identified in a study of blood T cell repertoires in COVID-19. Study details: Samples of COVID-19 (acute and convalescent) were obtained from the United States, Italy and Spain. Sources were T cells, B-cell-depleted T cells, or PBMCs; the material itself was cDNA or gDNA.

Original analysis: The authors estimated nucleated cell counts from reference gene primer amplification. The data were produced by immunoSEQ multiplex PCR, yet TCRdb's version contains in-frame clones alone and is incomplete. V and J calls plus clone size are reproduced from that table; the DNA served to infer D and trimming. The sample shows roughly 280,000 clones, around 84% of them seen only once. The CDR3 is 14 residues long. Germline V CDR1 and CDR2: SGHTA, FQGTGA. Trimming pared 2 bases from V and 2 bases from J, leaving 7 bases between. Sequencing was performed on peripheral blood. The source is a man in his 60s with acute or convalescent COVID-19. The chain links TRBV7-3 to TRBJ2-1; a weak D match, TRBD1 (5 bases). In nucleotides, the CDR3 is TGTGCCAGCAGCTTAGAGGACACCTACAATGAGCAGTTCTTC. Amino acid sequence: CASSLEDTYNEQFF. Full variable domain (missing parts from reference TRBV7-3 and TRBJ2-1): GAGVSQTPSNKVTEKGKYVELRCDPISGHTALYWYRQSLGQGPEFLIYFQGTGAADDSGLPNDRFFAVRPEGSVSTLKIQRTERGDSAVYLCASSLEDTYNEQFFGPGTRLTVL.